A selection of T cell receptor beta chains follows, all from one sample in a study of control samples from healthy donors and cancer patients. Produced via immunoSEQ multiplex PCR; TCRdb's table is partial and in-frame only. In the table there are over 75,000 clones, roughly 91% of which are singletons. Sequencing was performed on blood. Every receptor here comes from a man aged 30-40 years in good health. CDR3s include the opening cysteine and the closing phenylalanine or tryptophan. D genes are given only for firm matches. Some rows mark clone size as missing; the rest say once, few, many or name a class of expanded clone.

J gene,CDR3 length,V gene,D gene,clone size,CDR3 DNA,CDR3 protein
TRBJ2-7,15,TRBV15,-,-,TGTGCCACCAGCAGAGATGATCAGGGAACCTACGAGCAGTACTTC,CATSRDDQGTYEQYF
TRBJ2-5,13,TRBV7-8,-,-,TGTGCCAGCATCCCTCGTGGTCAAGAGACCCAGTACTTC,CASIPRGQETQYF
TRBJ2-1,16,TRBV2,TRBD2,-,TGTGCCAGCAGACGCTCCCTAGCGGGGGCAAACAATGAGCAGTTCTTC,CASRRSLAGANNEQFF
TRBJ1-1,14,TRBV4-1,-,-,TGCGCCAGCAGCCAAGTGACCCAGAACACTGAAGCTTTCTTT,CASSQVTQNTEAFF
TRBJ2-2,16,TRBV7-9,TRBD1,-,TGTGCCAGCAGGGAAGGGACAGGGGGACGGACCGGGGAGCTGTTTTTT,CASREGTGGRTGELFF
TRBJ2-3,13,TRBV29-1,-,-,TGCAGCGCCGCTAGTTCGACAGGATATACGCAGTATTTT,CSAASSTGYTQYF
TRBJ1-2,12,TRBV4-2,-,-,TGTGCCAGCAGTCCGACAGGAGATGGCTACACCTTC,CASSPTGDGYTF
TRBJ2-1,16,TRBV7-6,-,-,TGTGCCACCTACGATATAGTCGGGGGACCCCTCTATGAGCAGTTCTTC,CATYDIVGGPLYEQFF
TRBJ1-5,17,TRBV7-9,-,few,TGTGCCAGCAGCTTAGCCCTTCAGGGGTATAGCAATCAGCCCCAGCATTTT,CASSLALQGYSNQPQHF
TRBJ2-7,15,TRBV3-1/TRBV3-2,TRBD2,-,TGTGCCAGCAGCCCCGGACTAGCGGCCTCCTACGAGCAGTACTTC,CASSPGLAASYEQYF
TRBJ2-1,14,TRBV4-1,TRBD2,-,TGCGCCAGCAGCCACACTAGCGGGAGGAATGAGCAGTTCTTC,CASSHTSGRNEQFF
TRBJ1-1,14,TRBV10-3,TRBD1,-,TGTGCCATCGCTAAAAAAACAGGGGGTACTGAAGCTTTCTTT,CAIAKKTGGTEAFF
TRBJ2-3,18,TRBV11-2,TRBD2,once,TGTGCCAGCAGCTTTGTTTTGGGTGAAGCGGGAGAGGACGATACGCAGTATTTT,CASSFVLGEAGEDDTQYF
TRBJ2-1,16,TRBV19,-,-,TGTGCCAGTAGTATAGCCCGCACTGACTCCTACAATGAGCAGTTCTTC,CASSIARTDSYNEQFF
TRBJ1-1,13,TRBV2,-,-,TGTGCCAGCAGGGAGGGGCTTGGCACTGAAGCTTTCTTT,CASREGLGTEAFF
TRBJ1-6,12,TRBV7-2,-,-,TGTGCCAGCAGCTTACGGGGTTCACCCCTCCACTTT,CASSLRGSPLHF
TRBJ2-7,14,TRBV7-2,-,-,TGTGCCAGCAGCTTATATGATCCAGGGCACGAGCAGTACTTC,CASSLYDPGHEQYF
TRBJ1-1,14,TRBV30,-,-,TGTGCCTGGAGTCCTGCCCCGATTTTTGTGGGAGCTTTCTTT,CAWSPAPIFVGAFF
TRBJ1-3,15,TRBV6-1,-,-,TGTGCCAGCAGTGAATCCCGGGGGATAGGAAACACCATATATTTT,CASSESRGIGNTIYF
TRBJ2-1,15,TRBV27,-,-,TGTGCCAGCAGCCGGGCGGGACAGAGGTACAATGAGCAGTTCTTC,CASSRAGQRYNEQFF
TRBJ1-6,12,TRBV7-9,-,once,TGTGCCAGCAGCTTAGAGTCAGGGCCCCTCCACTTT,CASSLESGPLHF
TRBJ2-3,17,TRBV7-9,TRBD2,-,TGTGCCAGCAGCCCGACTAGCGGGAGCGTGGACACAGATACGCAGTATTTT,CASSPTSGSVDTDTQYF
TRBJ2-2,15,TRBV2,-,-,TGTGCCAGCAGTGAAGGTGTGGGGTCGGCCGGGGAGCTGTTTTTT,CASSEGVGSAGELFF
TRBJ1-1,13,TRBV18,-,once,TGTGCCAGCTCACCACGAAGGGCCGATGAAGCTTTCTTT,CASSPRRADEAFF
TRBJ2-7,14,TRBV7-9,-,-,TGTGCCAGCAGCTTAGGGCAAGCCTTCGGGGAGCAGTACTTC,CASSLGQAFGEQYF
TRBJ2-5,15,TRBV11-2,-,-,TGTGCCAGCAGCTTAGTATTTAGGTTTCTGGAGACCCAGTACTTC,CASSLVFRFLETQYF
TRBJ1-2,14,TRBV11-2,-,-,TGTGCCAGCAGCTTAGATCGACAGGCGGGTGGCTACACCTTC,CASSLDRQAGGYTF
TRBJ2-3,11,TRBV20-1,-,-,TGCAGTGCTAAACGGGGAGATACGCAGTATTTT,CSAKRGDTQYF
TRBJ2-2,15,TRBV10-1,-,-,TGCGCCAGCAGTGAGTCGGGACAGAACACCGGGGAGCTGTTTTTT,CASSESGQNTGELFF
TRBJ2-3,15,TRBV19,TRBD2,-,TGTGCCAGTAGAGCTAGCGGGAGTAGGGCAGATACGCAGTATTTT,CASRASGSRADTQYF
TRBJ2-5,15,TRBV15,TRBD1,-,TGTGCCACCAGCAGAGGGACAGGTGGACAAGAGACCCAGTACTTC,CATSRGTGGQETQYF
TRBJ1-2,15,TRBV9,TRBD1,-,TGTGCCAGCAGCCCCCGGACAGGTTCTAACTATGGCTACACCTTC,CASSPRTGSNYGYTF
TRBJ1-6,19,TRBV28,-,few,TGTGCCAGCAGTCCACCCGCGCCGGGGCCTAGCTCCTATAATTCACCCCTCCACTTT,CASSPPAPGPSSYNSPLHF
TRBJ1-1,14,TRBV28,TRBD1,-,TGTGCCAGCAGCCCGGACAGGGCGAAGGCTGAAGCTTTCTTT,CASSPDRAKAEAFF
TRBJ2-7,14,TRBV5-8,TRBD2,-,TGTGCCAGCAGCTTGACGGGAGGGCGCTACGAGCAGTACTTC,CASSLTGGRYEQYF
TRBJ2-7,11,TRBV28,-,-,TGTGCCAGCAGTTCCCCCTACGAGCAGTACTTC,CASSSPYEQYF
TRBJ2-1,14,TRBV7-3,-,-,TGTGCCAGCAGCTTAACGCGGGATGACAATGAGCAGTTCTTC,CASSLTRDDNEQFF
TRBJ1-1,13,TRBV12-3/TRBV12-4,-,-,TGTGCCAGCAGTTTGTGGGGTATAACTGAAGCTTTCTTT,CASSLWGITEAFF
TRBJ1-4,16,TRBV11-2,TRBD1,-,TGTGCCAGCAGCTTGGACAGGGGCCGCCGGTATGAAAAACTGTTTTTT,CASSLDRGRRYEKLFF
TRBJ2-3,12,TRBV28,-,once,TGTGCCAGCAGTTTCGGGTTAGATACGCAGTATTTT,CASSFGLDTQYF
TRBJ1-4,15,TRBV15,-,-,TGTGCCACCAGCAGAGATTTAGGGGCTCTGGAAAAACTGTTTTTT,CATSRDLGALEKLFF
TRBJ2-5,14,TRBV27,TRBD2,-,TGTGCCAGCAGCCGACGGGGGGGAGTCGAGACCCAGTACTTC,CASSRRGGVETQYF
TRBJ1-2,13,TRBV2,-,-,TGTGCCAGCAGGGCAACTGAAAACTATGGCTACACCTTC,CASRATENYGYTF
TRBJ2-5,17,TRBV28,-,-,TGTGCCAGCAGGAAAAGGCGGGACCTATCGTGGCGGGAGACCCAGTACTTC,CASRKRRDLSWRETQYF
TRBJ2-3,18,TRBV4-3,-,-,TGCGCCAGCAGCCAAGACCGATCCCGAGGGGGGAGCACAGATACGCAGTATTTT,CASSQDRSRGGSTDTQYF
TRBJ1-1,13,TRBV14,TRBD1,-,TGTGCCAGCAGCCGACAGGGGGTTACTGAAGCTTTCTTT,CASSRQGVTEAFF
TRBJ2-7,15,TRBV6-5,TRBD2,-,TGTGCCACCTCACTAGCGGGAGGGCCCGGGAACGAGCAGTACTTC,CATSLAGGPGNEQYF
TRBJ1-5,15,TRBV19,TRBD1,-,TGTGCCAGTAGGTACAGGGGGGAGAGCAATCAGCCCCAGCATTTT,CASRYRGESNQPQHF
TRBJ1-1,13,TRBV12-3/TRBV12-4,-,-,TGTGCCAGCAGCCCCCAGGGGAACACTGAAGCTTTCTTT,CASSPQGNTEAFF
TRBJ2-7,14,TRBV18,TRBD2,-,TGTGCCAGCTCACCAGCGGGGGGATCCTACGAGCAGTACTTC,CASSPAGGSYEQYF
TRBJ1-5,14,TRBV2,TRBD1,-,TGTGCCAGCAGCACGGACAGGGGCAATCAGCCCCAGCATTTT,CASSTDRGNQPQHF
TRBJ2-1,14,TRBV24-1,-,-,TGTGCCACCAGTGATTTTGGGCAGCACAATGAGCAGTTCTTC,CATSDFGQHNEQFF
TRBJ2-2,12,TRBV19,-,-,TGTGCCAGTAGTATAGACACCGGGGAGCTGTTTTTT,CASSIDTGELFF
TRBJ1-1,12,TRBV28,TRBD1,-,TGTGCCAGCAGTTTATCCTCAGGGGGAGCTTTCTTT,CASSLSSGGAFF
TRBJ2-3,15,TRBV7-3,-,-,TGTGCCAGCAGCTTAGTTGGGGGGCCTATAGATACGCAGTATTTT,CASSLVGGPIDTQYF
TRBJ2-1,16,TRBV11-2,TRBD2,-,TGTGCCAGCAGCTTAGAGGGGCGGGAGGAGGTGGATGAGCAGTTCTTC,CASSLEGREEVDEQFF
TRBJ1-1,17,TRBV23-1,-,-,TGCGCCAGCAGTCAACCGCCCCACGACGGTATGAACACTGAAGCTTTCTTT,CASSQPPHDGMNTEAFF